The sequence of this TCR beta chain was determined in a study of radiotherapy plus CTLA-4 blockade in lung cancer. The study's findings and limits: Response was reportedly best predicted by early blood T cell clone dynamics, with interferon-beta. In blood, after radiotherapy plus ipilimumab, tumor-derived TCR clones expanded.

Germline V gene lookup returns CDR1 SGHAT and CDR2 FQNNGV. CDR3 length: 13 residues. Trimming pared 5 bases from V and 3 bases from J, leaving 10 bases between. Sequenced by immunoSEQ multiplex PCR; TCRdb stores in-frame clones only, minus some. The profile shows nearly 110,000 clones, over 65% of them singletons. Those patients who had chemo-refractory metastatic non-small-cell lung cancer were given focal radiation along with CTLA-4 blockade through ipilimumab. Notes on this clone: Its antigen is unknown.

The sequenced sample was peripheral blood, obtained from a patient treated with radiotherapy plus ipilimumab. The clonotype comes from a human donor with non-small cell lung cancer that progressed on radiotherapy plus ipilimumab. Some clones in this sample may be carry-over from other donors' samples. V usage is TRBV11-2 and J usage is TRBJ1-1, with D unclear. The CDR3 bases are TGTGCCAGCAGCCATATTCCGGACACTGAAGCTTTCTTT. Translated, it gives CASSHIPDTEAFF.